One and the same sample provided the 20 T cell receptor beta chains below, sequenced in a study of OX40 agonist ivuxolimab in advanced cancers. Assay: immunoSEQ multiplex PCR; the TCRdb copy retains only in-frame clones and omits some. The data contain 80,000 to 85,000 clones, around 84% of them singletons. The sequencing used CD4+ or CD8+ T cells sorted from blood, collected in a trial of the OX40 agonist ivuxolimab. These receptors were taken from an adult with an advanced solid tumor such as melanoma, head and neck, liver or kidney cancer.

V usage is TRBV5-1 and J usage is TRBJ2-5, with D maybe TRBD1 (5 bases). TRBJ2-7 matches the DNA end more closely, so the J call is doubtful. CDR3 length equals 13 residues. Germline V CDR1 and CDR2: SGHRS, YFSETQ. CDR3: CASKQGVDSEQYF. The CDR3 nucleotides are TGCGCCAGCAAGCAGGGCGTGGATTCCGAGCAGTACTTC.

This chain links TRBV11-3 with TRBJ1-1; D ambiguous. V lost 1 base, J lost 4 bases, and 13 bases lay in between. The CDR3 loop spans 15 amino acids. Looked up from germline, CDR1 is SGHNT and CDR2 is YENEEA. The CDR3 nucleotides are TGTGCCAGCAGCTTAGCCCCAGTTCAAGGCACTGAAGCTTTCTTT. It is translated as CASSLAPVQGTEAFF.

The V call is TRBV7-2, the J call TRBJ1-4, with no clear D. Germline values: CDR1 SGHTA, CDR2 FQGNSA. Trimming cost V 2 bases and J 1 base, with 11 bases left between them. The CDR3 consists of 16 residues. As DNA, the CDR3 is TGTGCCAGCAGCTTATGGAGCGTCGGAACTAATGAAAAACTGTTTTTT. This sequence encodes CASSLWSVGTNEKLFF.

The chain couples TRBV5-1 to TRBJ1-1, with TRBD1 as a possible D gene (5 bases). This CDR3 is 16 amino acids long. V dropped 0 bases and J dropped 4 bases, with 16 bases sitting between them. Germline V gene data show CDR1 as SGHRS and CDR2 as YFSETQ. As DNA, the CDR3 is TGCGCCAGCAGCTTGGGAACCACCCAGGGACCCACTGAAGCTTTCTTT. It specifies CASSLGTTQGPTEAFF.

This chain connects TRBV6-6 to TRBJ2-7; D gene uncertain. V lost 0 bases and J 1 base, leaving 13 bases between the germline ends. Germline values: CDR1 MNHNY, CDR2 SVGAGI (reference sequence). The CDR3 consists of 16 residues. In DNA, the CDR3 is TGTGCCAGCAGTTACTCGATGACCGAACTATCCTACGAGCAGTACTTC. It encodes CASSYSMTELSYEQYF.

V is TRBV7-8 and J is TRBJ2-5, with 9 bases lining up with TRBD1. The CDR3 sequence is 14 residues long. V was clipped by 2 bases and J by 5 bases; unmatched bases: 3. Germline-derived CDR1 and CDR2 are SGHVS and FQNEAQ. The CDR3 nucleotides read TGTGCCAGCAGCTTAACAGGGGGCGTGGAGACCCAGTACTTC. Amino acid sequence: CASSLTGGVETQYF.

This clone has only one observation. J is TRBJ2-7 and V is TRBV14; 7 bases fit TRBD1. CDR3 size: 14 residues. Unmatched junction bases numbered 9, after V lost 4 bases and J lost 6 bases. Germline-derived CDR1 and CDR2 are SGHDN and FVKESK. This chain's CDR3 is CASSRHGTDIEQYF. The CDR3 DNA reads as TGTGCCAGCAGCCGACACGGGACAGATATCGAGCAGTACTTC.

This chain uses TRBV19 with TRBJ2-1; 14 bases map to TRBD2. Per the germline V gene, CDR1 is LNHDA and CDR2 is SQIVND (reference sequence). J lost 5 bases, V lost 8 bases, and 8 bases had no gene match. The length of the CDR3 is 16 residues. The CDR3 loop reads CASRRLAGGINNEQFF. CDR3 in DNA: TGTGCCAGTCGTCGACTAGCGGGAGGGATTAACAATGAGCAGTTCTTC.

The chain links TRBV6-6 to TRBJ1-1, with a tentative D call TRBD1 (6 bases). V was trimmed by 6 bases and J by 5 bases, leaving 19 bases between them. Germline lookup yields CDR1 MNHNY and CDR2 SVGAGI (reference sequence). The CDR3 has 15 amino acids. CDR3: CASSPGHSSGTEAFF. CDR3 DNA sequence: TGTGCCAGCAGCCCGGGACACTCGTCAGGGACTGAAGCTTTCTTT.

The genes are TRBV4-1 and TRBJ2-4; D may be TRBD2 (5 bases). V was shortened by 3 bases and J by 0 bases, with 12 bases between the two germline ends. Germline CDR1 MGHRA, CDR2 YSYEKL. The CDR3 loop spans 16 amino acids. Written as DNA, the CDR3 is TGCGCCAGCAGCCAGGGCCGAGGGTTAGCCAAAAACATTCAGTACTTC. Translating gives CASSQGRGLAKNIQYF.

The chain uses TRBV28 and TRBJ2-5; D possibly uses TRBD1 or TRBD2 (6 bases each). Germline loops: CDR1 MDHEN, CDR2 SYDVKM. Trimming cost V 7 bases and J 1 base, with 22 bases left between them. The CDR3 is 17 amino acids. DNA of the CDR3: TGTGCCAGCAAGGTTCGGGGGCTTCCGGGACTCCAAGAGACCCAGTACTTC. Translation gives CASKVRGLPGLQETQYF. The full variable domain, completed using reference TRBV28 and TRBJ2-5, is DVKVTQSSRYLVKRTGEKVFLECVQDMDHENMFWYRQDPGLGLRLIYFSYDVKMKEKGDIPEGYSVSREKKERFSLILESASTNQTSMYLCASKVRGLPGLQETQYFGPGTRLLVL.

Concerning this clone itself: The same CDR3 is also encoded by other DNA sequences in this sample. This sequence joins TRBV19 and TRBJ1-2; maybe TRBD1 (5 bases). This CDR3 region has 12 residues. Germline-derived CDR1 and CDR2 are LNHDA and SQIVND (reference sequence). The V gene lost 5 bases and the J gene lost 5 bases, with 9 bases spanning the gap. The CDR3: CASSFDRYGYTF. In DNA form, the CDR3 reads TGTGCCAGTAGTTTTGACAGATATGGCTACACCTTC. Together with reference TRBV19 and TRBJ1-2, the CDR3 gives the full variable domain: DGGITQSPKYLFRKEGQNVTLSCEQNLNHDAMYWYRQDPGQGLRLIYYSQIVNDFQKGDIAEGYSVSREKKESFPLTVTSAQKNPTAFYLCASSFDRYGYTFGSGTRLTVV.

The chain recombines TRBV4-1 with TRBJ1-3; no definite D call. Deletions cut 2 bases from V and 0 bases from J, with 8 bases between. Germline CDR1 is MGHRA and CDR2 is YSYEKL. The CDR3 consists of 15 residues. The CDR3 region is CASSQLLSSGNTIYF. CDR3 coding DNA: TGCGCCAGCAGCCAACTGTTGTCCTCTGGAAACACCATATATTTT.

The chain combines TRBV5-8 with TRBJ1-1; 9 positions agree with TRBD1. The CDR3 has 14 residues. After removal of 4 bases from V and 5 bases from J, the junction contained 6 bases not matched to a gene. Germline V gene sequence: CDR1 SGHTS, CDR2 YDEGEE. Written as DNA, the CDR3 is TGTGCCAGCAGCACCCGGGACAGGGAGACTGAAGCTTTCTTT. Its translation: CASSTRDRETEAFF.

The V and J genes are TRBV7-2 and TRBJ2-7; maybe TRBD1 (5 bases). The CDR3 has 17 residues. With 1 base removed from V and 4 bases from J, the gap between germline ends came to 20 bases. Germline V lookup: CDR1 SGHTA, CDR2 FQGNSA. CDR3: CASSLVITGQGAYEQYF. In DNA, the CDR3 is TGTGCCAGCAGCTTAGTCATAACTGGGCAGGGCGCGTACGAGCAGTACTTC.

V is TRBV29-1 and J is TRBJ2-5, with D possibly matching TRBD2 (7 bases). Per germline, CDR1 SQVTM and CDR2 ANQGSEA. V lost 6 bases, J lost 1 base, and 15 bases lay in between. The CDR3 is made up of 14 amino acids. CDR3: CSVIPGGRQETQYF. The DNA of the CDR3 is TGCAGCGTAATTCCCGGGGGGCGCCAAGAGACCCAGTACTTC.

The V call is TRBV7-2, the J call TRBJ2-1; D is ambiguous. Germline loops: CDR1 SGHTA, CDR2 FQGNSA. Trimming removed 5 bases at V and 0 bases at J, with 14 bases between. This CDR3 has 16 amino acids. Here the CDR3 reads CASSARRRSSYNEQFF. The CDR3 DNA sequence: TGTGCCAGCAGCGCCCGGCGACGTAGCTCCTACAATGAGCAGTTCTTC.

This sequence joins TRBV5-1 and TRBJ1-5, with 7 bases identical to TRBD1. Per the germline V gene, CDR1 is SGHRS and CDR2 is YFSETQ. The CDR3 consists of 14 residues. Trimming at V came to 4 bases and at J to 6 bases, leaving 7 bases not matched to a gene. The CDR3 DNA sequence: TGCGCCAGCAGCCTCGGGACAGTCGGTCAGCCCCAGCATTTT. It yields the protein CASSLGTVGQPQHF. The variable domain in full, completed from reference TRBV5-1 and TRBJ1-5, reads KAGVTQTPRYLIKTRGQQVTLSCSPISGHRSVSWYQQTPGQGLQFLFEYFSETQRNKGNFPGRFSGRQFSNSRSEMNVSTLELGDSALYLCASSLGTVGQPQHFGDGTRLSIL.

The chain links TRBV27 to TRBJ2-7; D is perhaps TRBD2 (5 bases). V lost 3 bases, J lost 3 bases, and 9 bases lay in between. Germline values: CDR1 MNHEY, CDR2 SMNVEV (reference sequence). The CDR3 totals 13 residues. The CDR3 DNA reads TGTGCCAGCAGTTTGAGAGGGAACTACGAGCAGTACTTC. It specifies CASSLRGNYEQYF.

The chain uses TRBV5-1 and TRBJ1-1; 10 bases agree with TRBD1. CDR1 is SGHRS and CDR2 is YFSETQ in the germline V gene. The CDR3 runs to 16 residues. J was trimmed by 5 bases and V by 4 bases; bases with no gene match: 11. CDR3 nucleotide sequence: TGCGCCAGCAGCCCGGGACAGGGGATGTTTCGGACTGAAGCTTTCTTT. Its protein is CASSPGQGMFRTEAFF. The variable domain in full, with the rest retrieved from reference TRBV5-1 and TRBJ1-1, is KAGVTQTPRYLIKTRGQQVTLSCSPISGHRSVSWYQQTPGQGLQFLFEYFSETQRNKGNFPGRFSGRQFSNSRSEMNVSTLELGDSALYLCASSPGQGMFRTEAFFGQGTRLTVV.